This T cell receptor beta chain was sequenced for a study of early T cells in non-severe SARS-CoV-2 infection. V gave up 2 bases and J gave up 4 bases; unmatched junction bases: 8. The CDR3 covers 15 residues. The germline CDR1 and CDR2 sequences are SGHTA and FQGNSA. TCRdb itself ran the 5' RACE reads through MiXCR, one entry per CDR3 protein. Of some 91,000 distinct CDR3 sequences listed, less than 15% are singletons. The gene calls are TRBV7-2 and TRBJ2-7; 7 nucleotides agree with TRBD2. What was sequenced was whole blood. This TCR was recovered from an adult who was a healthcare worker with PCR-confirmed SARS-CoV-2 infection or an uninfected control (not recorded which). In DNA, the CDR3 is TGTGCCAGCAGCTTAATCAGCGGGGAGAGTTACGAGCAGTACTTC. This encodes CASSLISGESYEQYF. Supplemented by reference TRBV7-2 and TRBJ2-7, the full variable domain reads GAGVSQSPSNKVTEKGKDVELRCDPISGHTALYWYRQSLGQGLEFLIYFQGNSAPDKSGLPSDRFSAERTGGSVSTLTIQRTQQEDSAVYLCASSLISGESYEQYFGPGTRLTVT.